This entry describes one TCR beta chain. Its antigen is currently unknown. The source of the sample is a study of cytomegalovirus exposure and HLA in healthy donors. Study results and caveats: Later findings reportedly placed an Asian-associated ancestry cluster below the approximately 650-donor mean for N-insertions. As immune exposure information, only CMV serostatus was available.

13 Jbeta primers and 60 Vbeta primers were used for the PCR. Produced via immunoSEQ multiplex PCR; TCRdb's table is partial and in-frame only. The sample has more than 95,000 clones, roughly 70% seen once. Per germline, CDR1 GTSNPN and CDR2 SVGIG (reference sequence). V lost 4 bases, J lost 7 bases, and 13 bases lay in between. The CDR3 loop spans 13 amino acids. This chain links TRBV30 with TRBJ2-2; the D gene is possibly TRBD2 (6 bases). This sequence was found in a man in his forties in good health and CMV-seropositive. Source material: PBMCs. The CDR3 reads CAWTRGEVGELFF. CDR3 coding DNA: TGTGCCTGGACCCGAGGGGAGGTCGGGGAGCTGTTTTTT.